This T cell receptor beta chain came from a study of shared clonotypes between healthy human individuals. TCRdb keeps only in-frame clones here, not all; method: immunoSEQ multiplex PCR. The sample yields 2 million or so clones, approximately 95% seen once. Naive-designated CD8 cells lacked CD45RO, were positively enriched for CCR7, and omitted terminally differentiated effector memory CD45RA+ cells. V dropped 2 bases and J dropped 6 bases, with 17 bases sitting between them. Germline V gene data show CDR1 as MNHEY and CDR2 as SMNVEV (reference sequence). This CDR3 region has 15 residues. Overall study findings and caveats: Sampling included only blood; tissue repertoires likely differ.

To note about this clone: Its antigen is still unknown.

The source of this sequence is a man younger than 35 in good health. The material sequenced was naive CD8+ T cells sorted from blood. This chain connects TRBV27 to TRBJ2-7, with unresolved D. CDR3 loop: CASSLTAHLGSEQYF. CDR3 sequence (DNA): TGTGCCAGCAGTTTAACGGCGCACCTGGGTTCCGAGCAGTACTTC.